Presented here are 25 T cell receptor beta chains from one specimen sequenced in a study of patients and donors after allogeneic stem cell transplantation. TCRdb reprocessed the RT-PCR reads via MiXCR and lists one record per CDR3 protein. The data contain approximately 200,000 distinct CDR3 sequences, 38% of them seen just once; the ten biggest clones take up around 10%. Specimen: blood, either unsorted or a sorted T cell fraction (not recorded which). Source of these receptors: a human donor who was either an allogeneic HSCT recipient or a stem cell or donor lymphocyte infusion donor (not recorded which). It is not recorded whose cells these are; they may come from a transplant donor.

The chain is built from TRBV28 and TRBJ1-4; no clear D gene. Looked up from germline, CDR1 is MDHEN and CDR2 is SYDVKM. This CDR3 has 15 amino acids. Trimming removed 3 bases from V and 8 bases from J, with 16 bases in between. CDR3 DNA sequence: TGTGCCAGCAGTTTCCAGACGGCCGGCGGCGAAAAACTGTTTTTT. Amino acids: CASSFQTAGGEKLFF.

The V call is TRBV4-3, the J call TRBJ1-2; no firm D call. Trimming stripped 0 bases from V and 4 bases from J, with 6 bases between. The CDR3 covers 13 residues. Germline V gene lookup returns CDR1 LGHNA and CDR2 YSLEER. The CDR3 DNA is TGCGCCAGCAGCCAAGATACGGGCTATGGCTACACCTTC. Translated, it gives CASSQDTGYGYTF.

The chain joins TRBV7-8 to TRBJ2-6; D call uncertain. Trimming shortened V by 3 bases and J by 0 bases, and 9 bases separated the two germline ends. CDR1 and CDR2 (germline): SGHVS, FQNEAQ. The CDR3 has 16 residues. In nucleotides, the CDR3 is TGTGCCAGCAGCTTGAGCAGATTCTCTGGGGCCAACGTCCTGACTTTC. Its translation: CASSLSRFSGANVLTF. The variable domain in full, completed from reference TRBV7-8 and TRBJ2-6, reads GAGVSQSPRYKVAKRGQDVALRCDPISGHVSLFWYQQALGQGPEFLTYFQNEAQLDKSGLPSDRFFAERPEGSVSTLKIQRTQQEDSAVYLCASSLSRFSGANVLTFGAGSRLTVL.

The chain couples TRBV10-3 to TRBJ1-4; maybe TRBD1 (5 bases). The germline V and J ends were trimmed by 4 bases and 0 bases, with 15 bases remaining between them. Germline CDR1 is ENHRY and CDR2 is SYGVKD. This CDR3 is 17 amino acids long. This chain's CDR3 is CAISVTQGHATNEKLFF. CDR3 in DNA: TGTGCCATCAGTGTGACCCAGGGCCATGCAACTAATGAAAAACTGTTTTTT.

The V call is TRBV18, the J call TRBJ2-3, with no clear D. V was shortened by 0 bases and J by 1 base, with 14 bases between the two germline ends. Germline V lookup: CDR1 KGHSH, CDR2 LQKENI. The CDR3 is 17 residues long. The DNA for the CDR3 is TGTGCCAGCTCACCACCGGCAAAAGGACCGGGCACAGATACGCAGTATTTT. Amino acid sequence: CASSPPAKGPGTDTQYF.

This clonotype was counted between two and nine times. The chain is built from TRBV7-6 and TRBJ1-1; D unresolved. The germline V gene has CDR1 SGHVS and CDR2 FNYEAQ. V gave up 1 base and J gave up 3 bases, with 9 bases separating them. The CDR3 length is 14 residues. CDR3 region: CASSLDRSYTEAFF. The CDR3, as DNA: TGTGCCAGCAGCTTAGACCGCTCTTACACTGAAGCTTTCTTT.

This clonotype appeared many times. The gene calls are TRBV5-1 and TRBJ1-1, with 9 bases fitting TRBD1. Unmatched junction bases numbered 8, after V lost 5 bases and J lost 0 bases. This CDR3 spans 16 amino acids. Per germline, CDR1 SGHRS and CDR2 YFSETQ. For the CDR3, the DNA is TGCGCCAGCAGTCAACGACAGGGGGGCATGAACACTGAAGCTTTCTTT. Translated, it gives CASSQRQGGMNTEAFF.

This clonotype was counted at least ten times. The CDR3: CASSPRTGRNSPLHF. CDR3 nucleotide sequence: TGTGCCAGCAGCCCCAGGACAGGGCGAAATTCACCCCTCCACTTT. The chain links TRBV13 to TRBJ1-6; 8 nucleotides match TRBD1. CDR1 is PRHDT and CDR2 is FYEKMQ in the germline V gene (reference sequence). The CDR3 contains 15 residues. J was trimmed by 7 bases and V by 5 bases; bases with no gene match: 7.

V gene TRBV7-3 combines with J gene TRBJ1-5; TRBD1 is a possible D gene (6 bases). Between the trimmed V and J ends, which lost 5 bases and 6 bases, there was a span of 20 bases. Germline loops: CDR1 SGHTA, CDR2 FQGTGA. The CDR3 has 16 amino acids. As DNA, the CDR3 is TGTGCCAGCAGCCCGCCTTCGGAGGGGGTAAGTCAGCCCCAGCATTTT. Its protein is CASSPPSEGVSQPQHF.

V gene TRBV10-3 combines with J gene TRBJ1-6; D may be TRBD1 (6 bases). V was trimmed by 5 bases and J by 0 bases, leaving 14 bases between them. This CDR3 region has 17 residues. Germline-derived CDR1 and CDR2 are ENHRY and SYGVKD. As DNA, the CDR3 is TGTGCCATCAGTACGGACAGCCCCAGCTCCTATAATTCACCCCTCCACTTT. Encoded protein: CAISTDSPSSYNSPLHF.

This chain joins TRBV18 and TRBJ1-6, with D uncertain. CDR3 length: 14 residues. Per the germline V gene, CDR1 is KGHSH and CDR2 is LQKENI. V lost 2 bases and J lost 6, with 8 bases in between. CDR3 DNA: TGTGCCAGCTCACCAAATGCTGTTAATTCACCCCTCCACTTT. Translation: CASSPNAVNSPLHF. The entire variable domain, with the rest obtained from reference TRBV18 and TRBJ1-6, is as follows: NAGVMQNPRHLVRRRGQEARLRCSPMKGHSHVYWYRQLPEEGLKFMVYLQKENIIDESGMPKERFSAEFPKEGPSILRIQQVVRGDSAAYFCASSPNAVNSPLHFGNGTRLTVT.

The chain is built from TRBV12-3 or TRBV12-4 and TRBJ1-3, with D unclear. V was shortened by 4 bases and J by 6 bases, with 16 bases between the two germline ends. The CDR3 sequence is 15 residues long. In DNA form, the CDR3 reads TGTGCCAGCAGTTCCCCCGTGGGTTGGGAAAACACCATATATTTT. The encoded protein is CASSSPVGWENTIYF.

The genes are TRBV7-2 and TRBJ2-7, with D possibly being TRBD1 (5 bases). V was clipped by 2 bases and J by 6 bases, with 20 bases between them. This CDR3 has 16 residues. Germline V gene lookup returns CDR1 SGHTA and CDR2 FQGNSA. CDR3 sequence reads: CASSLWLGRVFGEQYF. In DNA, the CDR3 is TGTGCCAGCAGCTTATGGCTGGGCAGGGTTTTTGGCGAGCAGTACTTC.

This clonotype was observed a few times. This chain links TRBV28 with TRBJ1-2, with D unresolved. V was pared by 2 bases and J by 10 bases, with 11 bases between. CDR3 size: 12 residues. Germline CDR1 MDHEN, CDR2 SYDVKM. The CDR3 nucleotides read TGTGCCAGCAGTTTAGTGGTTCCGTCCTACACCTTC. Its protein is CASSLVVPSYTF.

The V call is TRBV6-2 or TRBV6-3, the J call TRBJ2-5; TRBD2 aligns across 11 bases. Germline V gene data show CDR1 as MNHEY and CDR2 as SVGEGT. The CDR3 has 18 amino acids. The ends lost 0 bases at V and 4 bases at J; junction bases unmatched: 10. For the CDR3, the DNA is TGTGCCAGCAGTTACTCGAGAACTAGCGGGGGTGCTCGAGAGACCCAGTACTTC. Its translation: CASSYSRTSGGARETQYF.

V is TRBV4-3 and J is TRBJ1-2, with D unclear. From germline, CDR1 is LGHNA and CDR2 YSLEER. CDR3 length: 16 residues. Trimming left V 1 base short and J 2 bases short, with 14 bases between. CDR3 coding DNA: TGCGCCAGCAGCCAAGGCGAGGGCAGACAAAACTATGGCTACACCTTC. It is translated as CASSQGEGRQNYGYTF.

V gene TRBV5-1 combines with J gene TRBJ1-1; 9 positions agree with TRBD1. J gave up 5 bases and V 3 bases, and 14 bases lay outside the gene matches. Germline assignment: CDR1 SGHRS and CDR2 YFSETQ. This CDR3 is built from 17 residues. Written as DNA, the CDR3 is TGCGCCAGCAGCTCAAGGACAGGGGCTAGGTTGGGGACTGAAGCTTTCTTT. It codes for CASSSRTGARLGTEAFF.

In its sample, this clonotype was seen once. V and J are TRBV18 and TRBJ1-4, with a weak D call TRBD1 (5 bases). CDR1 KGHSH and CDR2 LQKENI come from the germline V gene. CDR3 size: 18 residues. With 1 base removed from V and 0 bases from J, the gap between germline ends came to 15 bases. The CDR3 DNA reads as TGTGCCAGCTCACCACGGGACCTCCCAATTGCAACTAATGAAAAACTGTTTTTT. As protein: CASSPRDLPIATNEKLFF.

The chain couples TRBV7-2 to TRBJ2-1; 10 positions agree with TRBD2. This CDR3 is 15 amino acids long. CDR1 is SGHTA and CDR2 is FQGNSA in the germline V gene. Trimming removed 5 bases from V and 4 bases from J; junction bases left unmatched: 5. The CDR3 loop is CASSGAGGRYNEQFF. The CDR3 DNA follows: TGTGCCAGCAGCGGAGCGGGGGGGAGGTACAATGAGCAGTTCTTC.

The chain uses TRBV12-3 or TRBV12-4 and TRBJ1-2, with a tentative D call TRBD1 (5 bases). The CDR3 is 14 residues long. V was cut by 3 bases and J by 3 bases, with 11 bases left in between. The CDR3: CASSFVGVYYGYTF. CDR3 coding DNA: TGTGCCAGCAGTTTCGTAGGGGTATACTATGGCTACACCTTC.

The V gene is TRBV3-1, the J gene TRBJ2-1; 8 positions match TRBD2. The CDR3 covers 15 residues. V shed 4 bases, J shed 1 base, and the junction held 3 bases outside the gene matches. Germline lookup yields CDR1 LGHDT and CDR2 YNNKEL (reference sequence). CDR3 amino acids: CASSLSGASYNEQFF. CDR3 bases: TGTGCCAGCAGCCTTAGCGGGGCGTCCTACAATGAGCAGTTCTTC.

V usage is TRBV20-1 and J usage is TRBJ1-5; D may be TRBD1 (5 bases). This CDR3 has 15 amino acids. Germline V gene sequence: CDR1 DFQATT, CDR2 SNEGSKA (reference sequence). Between the trimmed V and J ends, which lost 3 bases and 4 bases, there was a span of 16 bases. The CDR3 loop is CSASQGASLNQPQHF. DNA for the CDR3: TGCAGTGCTAGTCAGGGCGCCTCTTTAAATCAGCCCCAGCATTTT.

A note on this clonotype: Sequence at one end of the junction differs from germline and may be a read error. The chain combines TRBV12-3 or TRBV12-4 with TRBJ1-1, with 7 bases matching TRBD1. The CDR3 runs to 14 residues. The CDR3 bases are TGTGCCTGCAGACAGGGCGATGTGAACACTGAAGCTTTCTTT. Protein: CACRQGDVNTEAFF.

This clonotype was counted between two and nine times. CDR3 in DNA: TGCAGTGCTAGGGCTCTAGCGGGCGCCTACAATGAGCAGTTCTTC. Residues: CSARALAGAYNEQFF. The rearrangement uses TRBV20-1 and TRBJ2-1; TRBD2 aligns across 8 bases. J lost 2 bases, V lost 3 bases, and 6 bases had no gene match. This CDR3 has 15 amino acids. CDR1 is DFQATT, CDR2 SNEGSKA, per germline (reference sequence).

The chain links TRBV12-3 or TRBV12-4 to TRBJ1-2; 12 bases are a match to TRBD1. The CDR3 sequence is 17 residues long. After removal of 5 bases from V and 5 bases from J, the junction contained 12 bases not matched to a gene. The CDR3 reads CASSQLRGQGAGYGYTF. Written as DNA, the CDR3 is TGTGCCAGCAGTCAACTCCGGGGACAGGGGGCTGGTTATGGCTACACCTTC.